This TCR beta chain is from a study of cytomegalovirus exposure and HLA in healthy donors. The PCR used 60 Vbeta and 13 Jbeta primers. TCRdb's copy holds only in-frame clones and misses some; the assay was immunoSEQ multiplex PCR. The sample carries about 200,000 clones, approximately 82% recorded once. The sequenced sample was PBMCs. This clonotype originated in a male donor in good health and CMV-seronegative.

CDR3 sequence reads: CASSLVRVEGGYTF. CDR3 bases: TGTGCCAGCAGCTTAGTTCGGGTAGAAGGTGGCTACACCTTC. The chain links TRBV7-8 to TRBJ1-2; no clear D gene. CDR1 is SGHVS, CDR2 FQNEAQ, per germline. This CDR3 is 14 amino acids long. V lost 1 base and J 7 bases, leaving 13 bases between the germline ends.